The 27 T cell receptor beta chains below come from one sample, sequenced in a study of tumor-infiltrating lymphocytes in primary liver carcinoma. Unsorted bulk tissue of roughly 18-31 mg yielded co-extracted RNA and DNA. Total RNA (around 500 ng) served as template for TCR beta cDNA synthesis primed by a constant-region primer. Three nested multiplex PCR rounds, a slightly modified ARM-PCR method, built the TCR beta libraries. PCR rounds one and two used TRBV1-TRBV30 forward primers with a C-beta reverse primer for around 10 cycles each. From the multiplex PCR reads, TCRdb called clonotypes with MiXCR, one entry per CDR3 protein. Of under 200,000 distinct CDR3 sequences in the sample, around four fifths were seen once. What was sequenced was tumor tissue from primary liver carcinoma. The receptors shown here come from a man aged 40-49 years with primary liver carcinoma and hepatitis B virus infection.

Concerning this clonotype itself: Its ends do not fully match the called genes, so a read error is possible. The V call is TRBV10-3, the J call TRBJ2-5; TRBD2 matches 12 bases. Germline CDR1 is ENHRY and CDR2 is SYGVKD. The CDR3 runs to 16 residues. The CDR3 bases are TGTGCCATCAGTGAGTCGAGACTAGCGGGAGAGAAGACCCAGTATTTC. Protein product: CAISESRLAGEKTQYF.

As for this clonotype: One junction end does not reproduce the germline sequence, and a read error may be involved. The V and J genes are TRBV29-1 and TRBJ2-5; 8 bases map to TRBD1. This CDR3 contains 14 residues. Germline-derived CDR1 and CDR2 are SQVTM and ANQGSEA. The chain's CDR3 is CSLGNGQGQETQYF. For the CDR3, the DNA is TGCAGCCTTGGCAACGGACAGGGCCAAGAAACCCAGTACTTC.

Notes on this clonotype: Without the conserved terminal phenylalanine or tryptophan, this CDR3 likely stems from a read error. The rearrangement uses TRBV11-2 and TRBJ2-7; 9 positions agree with TRBD1. Germline loops: CDR1 SGHAT, CDR2 FQNNGV. The CDR3 spans 15 residues. Written as DNA, the CDR3 is TGTGCCAGCTGCTTAAGATGGACAGGGGAAAACGAGCAGTACTTA. Amino acids: CASCLRWTGENEQYL.

Regarding this clonotype: A read error may account for a junction end that differs from germline. The chain recombines TRBV11-2 with TRBJ2-7; D may be TRBD2 (6 bases). The germline gives CDR1 SGHAT, CDR2 FQNNGV. The CDR3 runs 12 residues. The CDR3 is CVSNAGGYEQYF. The CDR3, as DNA: TGTGTCAGCAATGCCGGGGGCTACGAGCAGTACTTC.

Points on this clonotype: A single base separates this from a much larger clone, so it may be a read error. This rearrangement joins TRBV5-1 to TRBJ2-1; maybe TRBD2 (5 bases). In germline, CDR1 is SGHRS, CDR2 YFSETQ. The CDR3 consists of 16 residues. Trimming stripped 0 bases from V and 10 bases from J, with 20 bases between. CDR3 nucleotide sequence: TGCGCCAGCAGCTTGGATGCGGGCGCGGTGAGAGCCGAGCAGTTCTTC. As protein: CASSLDAGAVRAEQFF.

Details on this clonotype: This may come from a read error, since a much larger clone is one base off. The chain couples TRBV14 to TRBJ2-3, with a weak D call TRBD1 (5 bases). The V gene's germline CDR1 is SGHDN and CDR2 FVKESK. The CDR3 runs 12 residues. V lost 5 bases, J lost 7 bases, and 10 bases lay in between. The CDR3 coding sequence is TGTGCCAGCAGCGCCCAGGGATATACGCAGTATTTT. Translating gives CASSAQGYTQYF.

The chain couples TRBV28 to TRBJ2-5; maybe TRBD1 (5 bases). Germline assignment: CDR1 MDHEN and CDR2 SYDVKM. Trimming stripped 7 bases from V and 3 bases from J, with 18 bases between. The CDR3 totals 15 residues. This chain's CDR3 is CASNKPELQEETQYF. In nucleotides, the CDR3 is TGTGCCAGCAATAAGCCCGAGTTACAGGAAGAGACCCAGTACTTC.

V usage is TRBV6-2 or TRBV6-3 and J usage is TRBJ1-1, with D tentatively TRBD1 (6 bases). This CDR3 region has 11 residues. Per germline, CDR1 MNHEY and CDR2 SVGEGT. V was pared by 4 bases and J by 13 bases, with 13 bases between. The CDR3 DNA is TGTGCCAGCAGTTCGACAGGACCGGTTTTCTTT. Protein sequence: CASSSTGPVFF.

This clonotype has a count of ten or more. The CDR3 region has the DNA TGTGCCAGCAGTTTCAGGGTCAATGCAATAAATGAGCAGTTCTTC. Protein sequence: CASSFRVNAINEQFF. The V and J genes are TRBV28 and TRBJ2-1, with D maybe TRBD1 (5 bases). CDR3 length equals 15 residues. The V and J ends lost 3 bases and 7 bases respectively, with 16 bases between them. Germline values: CDR1 MDHEN, CDR2 SYDVKM.

This clonotype was found once. One end of the junction varies from germline; a read error may be responsible. V gene TRBV7-3 combines with J gene TRBJ2-3; D tentatively reads TRBD1 or TRBD2 (5 bases each). The CDR3 length is 15 residues. Germline CDR1 reads SGHTA; CDR2 reads FQGTGA. CDR3 residues: CASSLGASSTDTLYF. The CDR3 DNA reads TGTGCCAGCAGCCTCGGGGCTTCTAGCACAGATACGCTGTATTTT.

To note about this clonotype: At one end, the junction sequence differs from germline, possibly due to a read error. The chain joins TRBV6-5 to TRBJ2-6, with 7 bases matching TRBD1. CDR3 length: 17 amino acids. Germline V CDR1 and CDR2: MNHEY, SVGAGI. The CDR3 protein is CGSSSRTGSSGASVLTF. The DNA of the CDR3 is TGTGGCAGCAGTTCCCGGACAGGCAGCTCTGGGGCCAGCGTCCTGACTTTC.

This chain connects TRBV12-3 or TRBV12-4 to TRBJ1-4, with a tentative D call TRBD1 (6 bases). This CDR3 is built from 14 residues. Trimming removed 11 bases from V and 5 bases from J, with 18 bases in between. CDR3 nucleotide sequence: TGTGCCGGCAATTCAACCACAGGGAATGAAAAACTGTTTTTT. This encodes CAGNSTTGNEKLFF.

Concerning this clonotype: One end of the junction varies from germline; a read error may be responsible. V is TRBV29-1 and J is TRBJ2-5; 9 nucleotides line up with TRBD2. The CDR3 runs to 15 residues. CDR1 SQVTM and CDR2 ANQGSEA come from the germline V gene. CDR3 region: CGIRSSGSWAEIQYF. In nucleotides, the CDR3 is TGCGGCATTCGGAGTAGCGGGAGTTGGGCAGAGATCCAGTACTTC.

With respect to this clonotype: One end of the junction varies from germline; a read error may be responsible. The chain has TRBV5-4 and TRBJ2-3; unclear D gene. Germline CDR1 reads SGHNT; CDR2 reads YYREEE (reference sequence). The CDR3 is 16 residues long. CDR3 coding DNA: TGTGCCAGCAGCTTGCTCGCGAAAGGGCCCACAGATACGCATTATTTT. Translating gives CASSLLAKGPTDTHYF.

For this clonotype: This clone may be a read error of a much larger clone one base away. The genes are TRBV2 and TRBJ2-4; either TRBD1 or TRBD2 may supply D (5 bases each). Trimming pared 4 bases from V and 14 bases from J, leaving 15 bases between. Looked up from germline, CDR1 is SNHLY and CDR2 is FYNNEI. The CDR3 has 12 residues. CDR3 sequence: CASSVVGDVEYF. Here the CDR3 DNA reads TGTGCCAGCAGTGTGGTTGGGGACGTTGAGTACTTC.

This clonotype occurred once. J is TRBJ2-7 and V is TRBV11-2, with a weak D call TRBD2 (7 bases). The CDR3 spans 15 residues. Germline V gene data show CDR1 as SGHAT and CDR2 as FQNNGV. Deletions cut 1 base from V and 13 bases from J, with 23 bases between. CDR3 residues: CASSLAGGSHDRQYF. CDR3 DNA: TGTGCCAGCAGCTTAGCGGGCGGGAGTCACGACAGGCAATACTTC. Combining the CDR3 with reference TRBV11-2 and TRBJ2-7 gives the whole variable domain EAGVAQSPRYKIIEKRQSVAFWCNPISGHATLYWYQQILGQGPKLLIQFQNNGVVDDSQLPKDRFSAERLKGVDSTLKIQPAKLEDSAVYLCASSLAGGSHDRQYFGPGTRLTVT.

This clonotype was observed a handful of times. Because it lacks the conserved phenylalanine or tryptophan at the end, this CDR3 is likely a read error. The chain combines TRBV28 with TRBJ1-4; a possible D gene is TRBD1 (6 bases). CDR3 length equals 17 residues. Trimming stripped 5 bases from V and 8 bases from J, with 24 bases between. CDR1 and CDR2 from the germline V gene are MDHEN and SYDVKM. In DNA form, the CDR3 reads TGTGCCAGCAGTCTAACAACCCTCCTACAGGGATCGGAAAAACTGTTTTCT. Its protein product is CASSLTTLLQGSEKLFS.

As to this clonotype: At one end, the junction sequence differs from germline, possibly due to a read error. This chain connects TRBV6-2 or TRBV6-3 to TRBJ1-5; perhaps TRBD1 as D (5 bases). The V gene's germline CDR1 is MNHEY and CDR2 SVGEGT. The CDR3 is 17 amino acids. The CDR3 DNA reads TGTGCTAGCAGCCCACCGGCCGAGGGGACCAGCAATCAGCCCCAGCATTTT. This codes for CASSPPAEGTSNQPQHF.

The CDR3 region is CASSRLPGQGIATSGRAWGEQYF. As DNA, the CDR3 is TGCGCCAGCAGCCGTCTACCGGGACAGGGGATAGCGACTAGCGGGAGGGCCTGGGGAGAGCAGTACTTC. The gene calls are TRBV4-1 and TRBJ2-7; 14 positions match TRBD2. Trimming took 4 bases from V and 7 from J; bases not matched to a gene: 30. Germline values: CDR1 MGHRA, CDR2 YSYEKL. The CDR3 sequence is 23 residues long.

This chain links TRBV7-9 with TRBJ2-1, with D perhaps TRBD1 (5 bases). The CDR3 length is 15 residues. Germline loops: CDR1 SEHNR, CDR2 FQNEAQ (reference sequence). V was clipped by 6 bases and J by 15 bases, with 27 bases between them. This chain's CDR3 is CASSDSLSENNDLFF. The CDR3 DNA sequence: TGTGCCAGCAGTGACAGTTTATCCGAGAACAATGACCTGTTCTTC.

With regard to this clonotype: The junction differs from germline at one of its ends, possibly a read error. The rearrangement joins TRBV12-3 or TRBV12-4 to TRBJ1-1, with D tentatively TRBD1 (5 bases). The CDR3 contains 14 residues. This chain's CDR3 is CASSPPRARTEALF. CDR3 coding DNA: TGTGCCAGCAGTCCCCCCAGGGCACGCACTGAAGCTTTATTT.

Regarding this clonotype: A much bigger clone sits one base away, suggesting this may be a read error. It is likely a read error, because the conserved phenylalanine at the end of the CDR3 is missing. The chain uses TRBV30 and TRBJ2-4, with D tentatively TRBD2 (6 bases). The CDR3 extends over 13 amino acids. The V end lost 5 bases, the J end lost 5 bases, and 13 bases lay between the germline ends. The germline gives CDR1 GTSNPN, CDR2 SVGIG (reference sequence). CDR3 loop: CAWGGTGENIQYL. The DNA of the CDR3 is TGTGCCTGGGGGGGGACGGGGGAAAACATTCAGTACCTC.

Notes on this clonotype: The conserved closing phenylalanine or tryptophan is absent in this CDR3, likely reflecting a read error. As DNA, the CDR3 is TGTGCCAGTAGCCAAAATCTCGACACCAGTGAGCAGTTCTTA. It is translated as CASSQNLDTSEQFL. The V and J genes are TRBV14 and TRBJ2-1; D gene uncertain. Germline V gives CDR1 SGHDN, CDR2 FVKESK. This CDR3 comprises 14 residues.

To note about this clonotype: The germline gene is not matched at one end of the junction; a read error may be the cause. The gene calls are TRBV6-6 and TRBJ1-3; 9 nucleotides match TRBD1. There are 16 residues in the CDR3. The germline V gene encodes CDR1 MNHNY and CDR2 SVGAGI (reference sequence). The DNA for the CDR3 is TGTGTCAGTAGCAGAACAACAGGGGGCACTGGAAACACTATATGTTTT. It yields the protein CVSSRTTGGTGNTICF.

Many counts were recorded for this clonotype. A much larger clone differs by one base, so this may be a read error. This rearrangement joins TRBV12-3 or TRBV12-4 to TRBJ1-1, with TRBD1 matching over 7 bases. The CDR3 is 15 amino acids. For the CDR3, the DNA is TGTGCCGGCAGCCCCGTCGCAGGGGGGAACACTGAAGCTTTCTTT. Protein product: CAGSPVAGGNTEAFF.

This chain links TRBV4-1 with TRBJ2-7, with 9 nucleotides matching TRBD1. Germline V gene data show CDR1 as MGHRA and CDR2 as YSYEKL. V shed 0 bases and J 4 bases; nucleotides not matched to a gene: 10. The CDR3 has 17 amino acids. In nucleotides, the CDR3 is TGCGCCAGCAGCCAAGAACTCGGGACAGGGTTTGGATACGAGCAGTACTTC. Protein sequence: CASSQELGTGFGYEQYF.

For this clonotype: At one end the junction does not follow the germline gene, possibly because of a read error. V and J are TRBV6-1 and TRBJ2-1; 7 bases are a match to TRBD2. Looked up from germline, CDR1 is MNHNS and CDR2 is SASEGT. This CDR3 has 15 amino acids. This CDR3 is CASSEETGGYYEEFF. DNA of the CDR3: TGTGCCAGTAGTGAAGAAACGGGAGGATACTATGAGGAGTTCTTC.